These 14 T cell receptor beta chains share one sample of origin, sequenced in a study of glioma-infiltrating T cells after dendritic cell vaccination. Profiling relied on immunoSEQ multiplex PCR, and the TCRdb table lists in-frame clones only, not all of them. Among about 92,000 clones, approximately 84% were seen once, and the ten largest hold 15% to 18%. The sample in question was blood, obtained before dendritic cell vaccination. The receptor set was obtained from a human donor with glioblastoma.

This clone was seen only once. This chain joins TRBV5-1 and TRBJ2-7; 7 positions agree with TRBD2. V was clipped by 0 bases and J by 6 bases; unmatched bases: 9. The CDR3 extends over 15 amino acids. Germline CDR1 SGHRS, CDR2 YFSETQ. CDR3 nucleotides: TGCGCCAGCAGCTTGGTCCCTGGGGAGGGCCTCGAGCAGTACTTC. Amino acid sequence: CASSLVPGEGLEQYF.

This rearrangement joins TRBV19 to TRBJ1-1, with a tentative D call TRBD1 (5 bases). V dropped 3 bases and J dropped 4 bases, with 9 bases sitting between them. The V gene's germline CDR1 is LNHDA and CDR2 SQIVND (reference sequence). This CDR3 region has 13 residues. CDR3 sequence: CASSIGGATEAFF. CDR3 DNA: TGTGCCAGTAGTATTGGAGGGGCCACTGAAGCTTTCTTT.

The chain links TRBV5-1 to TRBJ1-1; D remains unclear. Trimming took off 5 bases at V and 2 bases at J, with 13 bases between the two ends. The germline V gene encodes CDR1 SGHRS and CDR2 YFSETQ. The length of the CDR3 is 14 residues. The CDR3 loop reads CASRPTETNTEAFF. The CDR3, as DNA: TGCGCCAGCAGACCCACAGAGACAAACACTGAAGCTTTCTTT.

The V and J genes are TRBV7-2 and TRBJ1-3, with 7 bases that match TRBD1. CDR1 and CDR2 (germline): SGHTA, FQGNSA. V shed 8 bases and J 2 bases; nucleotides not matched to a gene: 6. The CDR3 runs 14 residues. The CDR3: CASGTGAAGNTIYF. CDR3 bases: TGTGCCAGCGGTACAGGGGCCGCTGGAAACACCATATATTTT.

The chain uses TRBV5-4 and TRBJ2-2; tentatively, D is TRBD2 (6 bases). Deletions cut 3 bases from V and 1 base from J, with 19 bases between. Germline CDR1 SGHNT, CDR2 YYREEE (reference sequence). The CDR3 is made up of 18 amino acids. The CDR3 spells CASSSGTATAKNTGELFF. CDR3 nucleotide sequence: TGTGCCAGCAGCTCGGGGACTGCCACCGCTAAGAACACCGGGGAGCTGTTTTTT.

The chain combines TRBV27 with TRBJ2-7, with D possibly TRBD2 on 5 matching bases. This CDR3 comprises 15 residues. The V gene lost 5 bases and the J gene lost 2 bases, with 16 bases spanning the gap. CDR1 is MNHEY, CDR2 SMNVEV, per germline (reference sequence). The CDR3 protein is CASSMYGREAYEQYF. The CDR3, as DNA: TGTGCCAGCAGTATGTATGGACGGGAAGCCTACGAGCAGTACTTC.

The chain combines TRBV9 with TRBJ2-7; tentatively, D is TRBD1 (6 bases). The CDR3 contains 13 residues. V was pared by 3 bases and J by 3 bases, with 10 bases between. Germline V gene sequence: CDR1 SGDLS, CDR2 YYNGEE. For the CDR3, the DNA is TGTGCCAGCAGCGCGGGCAGGGGCTACGAGCAGTACTTC. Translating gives CASSAGRGYEQYF.

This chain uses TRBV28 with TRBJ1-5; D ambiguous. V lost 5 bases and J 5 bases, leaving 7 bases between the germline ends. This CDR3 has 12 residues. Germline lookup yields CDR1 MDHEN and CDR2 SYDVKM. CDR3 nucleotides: TGTGCCAGCAGTGGGGAGTATCAGCCCCAGCATTTT. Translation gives CASSGEYQPQHF.

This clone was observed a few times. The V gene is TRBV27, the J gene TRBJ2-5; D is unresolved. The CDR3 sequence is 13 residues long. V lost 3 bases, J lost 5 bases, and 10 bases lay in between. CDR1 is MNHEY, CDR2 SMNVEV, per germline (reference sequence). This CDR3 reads CASSFGPVETQYF. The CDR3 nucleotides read TGTGCCAGCAGTTTCGGTCCGGTGGAGACCCAGTACTTC.

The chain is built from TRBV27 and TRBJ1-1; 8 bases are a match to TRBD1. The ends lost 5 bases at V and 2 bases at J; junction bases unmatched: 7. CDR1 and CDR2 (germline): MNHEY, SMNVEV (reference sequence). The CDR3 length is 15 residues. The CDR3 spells CASSLQGALNTEAFF. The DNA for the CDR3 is TGTGCCAGCAGTCTCCAGGGGGCGCTTAACACTGAAGCTTTCTTT.

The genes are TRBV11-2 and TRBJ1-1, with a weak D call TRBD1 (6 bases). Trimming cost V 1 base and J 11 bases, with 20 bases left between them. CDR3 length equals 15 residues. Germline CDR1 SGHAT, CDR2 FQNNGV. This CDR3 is CASSLGLTGQMGAFF. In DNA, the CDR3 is TGTGCCAGCAGCTTAGGTCTTACTGGACAGATGGGCGCTTTCTTT.

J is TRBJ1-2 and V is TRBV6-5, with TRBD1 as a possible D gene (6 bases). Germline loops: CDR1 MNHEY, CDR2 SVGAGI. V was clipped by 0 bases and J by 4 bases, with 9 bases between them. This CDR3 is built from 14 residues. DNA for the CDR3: TGTGCCAGCAGTTACTCCGGACAGATCTATGGCTACACCTTC. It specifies CASSYSGQIYGYTF.

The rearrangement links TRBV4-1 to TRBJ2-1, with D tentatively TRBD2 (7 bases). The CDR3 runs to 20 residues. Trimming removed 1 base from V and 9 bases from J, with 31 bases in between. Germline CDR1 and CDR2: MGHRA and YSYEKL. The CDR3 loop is CASSQALDSPSGARRSEQFF. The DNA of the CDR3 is TGCGCCAGCAGCCAAGCCTTGGACAGTCCTAGCGGAGCAAGGAGGAGTGAGCAGTTCTTC.

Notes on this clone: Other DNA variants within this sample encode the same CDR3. The CDR3 nucleotides read TGTGCCAGCAGCGTAGGAGGGCGCACTGAAGCTTTCTTT. Protein: CASSVGGRTEAFF. The chain is built from TRBV9 and TRBJ1-1; D is unresolved. The CDR3 is 13 residues long. Trimming removed 0 bases at V and 4 bases at J, with 7 bases between. Per the germline V gene, CDR1 is SGDLS and CDR2 is YYNGEE.